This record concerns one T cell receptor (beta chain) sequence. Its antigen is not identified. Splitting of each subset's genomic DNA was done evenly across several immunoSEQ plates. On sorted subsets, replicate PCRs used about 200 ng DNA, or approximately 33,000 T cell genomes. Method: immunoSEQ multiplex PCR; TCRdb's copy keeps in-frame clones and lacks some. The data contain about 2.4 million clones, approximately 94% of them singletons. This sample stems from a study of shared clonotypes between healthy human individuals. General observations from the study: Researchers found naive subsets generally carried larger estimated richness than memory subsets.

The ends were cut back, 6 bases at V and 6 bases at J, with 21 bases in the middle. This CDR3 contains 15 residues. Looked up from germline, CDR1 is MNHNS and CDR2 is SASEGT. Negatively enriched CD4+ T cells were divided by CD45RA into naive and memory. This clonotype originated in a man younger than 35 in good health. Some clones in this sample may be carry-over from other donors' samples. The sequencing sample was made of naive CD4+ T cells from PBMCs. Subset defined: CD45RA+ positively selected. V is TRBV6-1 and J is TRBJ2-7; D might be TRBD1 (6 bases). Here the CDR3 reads CASSIQGLGIGEQYF. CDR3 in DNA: TGTGCCAGCAGCATACAGGGTTTGGGTATTGGCGAGCAGTACTTC.